The 14 T cell receptor beta chains below were found in one sample sequenced in a study of spatial heterogeneity in lung cancer. Study results and caveats: In tumors, expanded intratumoral alpha and beta TCR counts tracked mutation counts.

Time point given: sample taken at primary tumor resection. No antigen has been assigned to these receptors. Each CDR3 protein is one row after TCRdb ran MiXCR on the 5' RACE reads. The data hold approximately 3,100 distinct CDR3 sequences, with roughly 6% observed a single time. This sample comprised lung tumor tissue, obtained at surgery. Receptors were obtained from a male donor with early-stage non-small cell lung cancer.

In this sample, this clonotype turned up many times. The chain links TRBV28 to TRBJ1-3; D is possibly TRBD1 (5 bases). The germline V gene has CDR1 MDHEN and CDR2 SYDVKM. The ends were cut back, 3 bases at V and 3 bases at J, with 9 bases in the middle. The CDR3 runs to 14 residues. Here the CDR3 DNA reads TGTGCCAGCAGTTTGGCGGGACTTGGAAACACCATATATTTT. Residues: CASSLAGLGNTIYF. Variable domain in full (rest from reference TRBV28 and TRBJ1-3): DVKVTQSSRYLVKRTGEKVFLECVQDMDHENMFWYRQDPGLGLRLIYFSYDVKMKEKGDIPEGYSVSREKKERFSLILESASTNQTSMYLCASSLAGLGNTIYFGEGSWLTVV.

This clonotype is deemed medium-sized. The V call is TRBV11-3, the J call TRBJ1-1; no reliable D call. The CDR3 consists of 14 residues. The V end lost 4 bases, the J end lost 4 bases, and 13 bases lay between the germline ends. Germline CDR1 and CDR2: SGHNT and YENEEA. The CDR3 nucleotides read TGTGCCAGCAGCTCCGATGGTCTGGGCACTGAAGCTTTCTTT. Translation gives CASSSDGLGTEAFF.

This clonotype was seen many times. The rearrangement uses TRBV5-5 and TRBJ2-3; no clear D gene. Between the trimmed V and J ends, which lost 1 base and 3 bases, there was a span of 3 bases. Germline CDR1 is SGHKS and CDR2 is YYEKEE (reference sequence). The CDR3 loop spans 12 amino acids. CDR3 nucleotide sequence: TGTGCCAGCAGCTTGAGTACAGATACGCAGTATTTT. It is translated as CASSLSTDTQYF. The full variable domain, its missing parts supplied by reference TRBV5-5 and TRBJ2-3, is DAGVTQSPTHLIKTRGQQVTLRCSPISGHKSVSWYQQVLGQGPQFIFQYYEKEERGRGNFPDRFSARQFPNYSSELNVNALLLGDSALYLCASSLSTDTQYFGPGTRLTVL.

By sample fraction, this clonotype is medium-sized. This rearrangement joins TRBV7-2 to TRBJ2-7; TRBD2 matches at 12 bases. The germline V gene has CDR1 SGHTA and CDR2 FQGNSA. Trimming cost V 3 bases and J 0 bases; bases outside gene matches: 0. The CDR3 runs to 15 residues. This chain's CDR3 is CASSLGLAGSYEQYF. The CDR3 bases are TGTGCCAGCAGCTTGGGACTAGCGGGCTCCTACGAGCAGTACTTC. Supplemented by reference TRBV7-2 and TRBJ2-7, the full variable domain reads GAGVSQSPSNKVTEKGKDVELRCDPISGHTALYWYRQSLGQGLEFLIYFQGNSAPDKSGLPSDRFSAERTGGSVSTLTIQRTQQEDSAVYLCASSLGLAGSYEQYFGPGTRLTVT.

The chain employs TRBV5-1 and TRBJ2-7; D gene unclear. Germline V gene lookup returns CDR1 SGHRS and CDR2 YFSETQ. CDR3 length: 16 amino acids. V shed 0 bases and J shed 6 bases, with 19 bases lying between them. The DNA of the CDR3 is TGCGCCAGCAGCTTGGCCAACGATCCGACGGGTGTCGAGCAGTACTTC. Encoded protein: CASSLANDPTGVEQYF.

This clonotype ranks as medium-sized. The chain links TRBV7-2 to TRBJ1-4; D is uncertain. The CDR3 is made up of 15 amino acids. The germline V gene has CDR1 SGHTA and CDR2 FQGNSA. V shed 5 bases and J shed 0 bases, with 10 bases lying between them. The CDR3 DNA reads TGTGCCAGCAGCCCATACAAGACAACTAATGAAAAACTGTTTTTT. Translated: CASSPYKTTNEKLFF.

This clonotype is medium-sized. The V gene is TRBV11-3, the J gene TRBJ2-7; no definite D call. V was cut by 5 bases and J by 1 base, with 12 bases left in between. The CDR3 sequence is 14 residues long. Germline values: CDR1 SGHNT, CDR2 YENEEA. CDR3 DNA sequence: TGTGCCAGCAGCCCCGGGTGGGCATCCTACGAGCAGTACTTC. It translates to CASSPGWASYEQYF.

This clonotype counts as medium-sized. J is TRBJ2-3 and V is TRBV7-2; D gene ambiguous. CDR1 SGHTA and CDR2 FQGNSA come from the germline V gene. The length of the CDR3 is 16 residues. Deletions cut 2 bases from V and 4 bases from J, with 16 bases between. Here the CDR3 DNA reads TGTGCCAGCAGCTTATTGGGCCCCAAGACCGCAGATACGCAGTATTTT. It codes for CASSLLGPKTADTQYF.

This chain connects TRBV7-9 to TRBJ2-1; D might be TRBD1 (6 bases). Trimming cost V 5 bases and J 10 bases, with 15 bases left between them. Germline lookup yields CDR1 SEHNR and CDR2 FQNEAQ (reference sequence). The CDR3 length is 13 residues. The chain's CDR3 is CASSPGQKLEQFF. For the CDR3, the DNA is TGTGCCAGCAGCCCAGGACAGAAATTGGAGCAGTTCTTC.

The chain joins TRBV29-1 to TRBJ1-4; D gene uncertain. The CDR3 totals 14 residues. Per germline, CDR1 SQVTM and CDR2 ANQGSEA. Trimming removed 7 bases from V and 8 bases from J, with 20 bases in between. Here the CDR3 DNA reads TGCAGCGCCGCTATTAGATCGGAAGGAGAAAAACTGTTTTTT. Its translation is CSAAIRSEGEKLFF.

This clonotype was observed many times. The genes are TRBV28 and TRBJ2-2; TRBD1 matches at 10 bases. J lost 5 bases, V lost 6 bases, and 9 bases had no gene match. This CDR3 spans 16 amino acids. From germline, CDR1 is MDHEN and CDR2 SYDVKM. In DNA form, the CDR3 reads TGTGCCAGCAGCCTTTTGCCGGGACAGGGGACCGGGGAGCTGTTTTTT. Translating it yields CASSLLPGQGTGELFF.

This clonotype is deemed medium-sized. V gene TRBV5-1 combines with J gene TRBJ2-3; 11 positions match TRBD2. In germline, CDR1 is SGHRS, CDR2 YFSETQ. This CDR3 is 15 amino acids long. J lost 4 bases, V lost 6 bases, and 7 bases had no gene match. DNA of the CDR3: TGCGCCAGCACCCTAGCGGGGGGCGGGGCAGATACGCAGTATTTT. It encodes CASTLAGGGADTQYF.

This clonotype is large in the sample. CDR3 sequence (DNA): TGTGCCAGCAGCTTAGACGGTCTACAAGAGACCCAGTACTTC. The encoded protein is CASSLDGLQETQYF. The chain combines TRBV7-2 with TRBJ2-5; D is unresolved. Trimming pared 1 base from V and 2 bases from J, leaving 8 bases between. The CDR3 consists of 14 residues. Germline V gene sequence: CDR1 SGHTA, CDR2 FQGNSA.

This clonotype qualifies as medium-sized. The chain couples TRBV10-3 to TRBJ2-7; 12 bases are shared with TRBD1. Germline V gene lookup returns CDR1 ENHRY and CDR2 SYGVKD. The CDR3 spans 14 residues. V trimming: 3 bases; J trimming: 6 bases; junction bases outside the gene matches: 3. For the CDR3, the DNA is TGTGCCATCAGTGAAGGGACAGGGGGCTTCGAGCAGTACTTC. It specifies CAISEGTGGFEQYF.